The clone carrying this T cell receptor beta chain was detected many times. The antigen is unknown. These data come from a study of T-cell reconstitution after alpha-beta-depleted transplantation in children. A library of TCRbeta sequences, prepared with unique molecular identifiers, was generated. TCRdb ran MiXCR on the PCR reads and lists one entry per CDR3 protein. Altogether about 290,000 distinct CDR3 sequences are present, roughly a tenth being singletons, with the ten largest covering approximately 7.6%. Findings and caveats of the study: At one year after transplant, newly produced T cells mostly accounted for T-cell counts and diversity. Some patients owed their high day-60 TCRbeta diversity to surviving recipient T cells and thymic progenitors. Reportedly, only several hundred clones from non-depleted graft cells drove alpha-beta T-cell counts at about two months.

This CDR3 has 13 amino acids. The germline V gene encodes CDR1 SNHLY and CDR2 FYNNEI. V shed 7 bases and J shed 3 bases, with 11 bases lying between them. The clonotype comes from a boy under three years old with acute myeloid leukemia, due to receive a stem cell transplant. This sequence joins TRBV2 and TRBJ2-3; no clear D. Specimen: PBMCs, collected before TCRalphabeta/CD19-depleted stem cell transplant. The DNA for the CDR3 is TGTGCCAGCAATCTGGTCCCAACAGATACGCAGTATTTT. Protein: CASNLVPTDTQYF.